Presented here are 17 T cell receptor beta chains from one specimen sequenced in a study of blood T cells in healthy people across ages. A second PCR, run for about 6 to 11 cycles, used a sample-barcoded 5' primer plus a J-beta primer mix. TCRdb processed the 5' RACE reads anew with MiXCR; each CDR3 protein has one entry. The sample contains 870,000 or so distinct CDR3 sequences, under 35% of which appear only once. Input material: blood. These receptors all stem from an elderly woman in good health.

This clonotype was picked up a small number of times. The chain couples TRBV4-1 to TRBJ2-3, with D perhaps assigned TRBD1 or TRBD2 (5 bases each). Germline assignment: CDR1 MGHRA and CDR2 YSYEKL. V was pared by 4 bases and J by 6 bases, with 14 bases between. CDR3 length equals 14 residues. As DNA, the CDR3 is TGCGCCAGCAGCCGGTGGGGGAGCGGCGATACGCAGTATTTT. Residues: CASSRWGSGDTQYF.

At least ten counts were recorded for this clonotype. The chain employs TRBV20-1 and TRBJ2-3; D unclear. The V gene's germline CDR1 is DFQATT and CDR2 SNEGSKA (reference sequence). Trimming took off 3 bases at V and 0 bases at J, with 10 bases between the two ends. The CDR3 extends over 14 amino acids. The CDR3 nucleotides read TGCAGTGCTAGGTGGCAGCGTAGCACAGATACGCAGTATTTT. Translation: CSARWQRSTDTQYF.

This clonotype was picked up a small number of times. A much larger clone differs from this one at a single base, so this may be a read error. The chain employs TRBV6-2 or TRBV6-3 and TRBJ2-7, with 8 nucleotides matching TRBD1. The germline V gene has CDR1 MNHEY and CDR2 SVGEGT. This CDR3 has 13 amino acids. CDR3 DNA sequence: TGTGCCGGCAGAGGGACAGGCGCCTACGAGCAGTACTTC. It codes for CAGRGTGAYEQYF.

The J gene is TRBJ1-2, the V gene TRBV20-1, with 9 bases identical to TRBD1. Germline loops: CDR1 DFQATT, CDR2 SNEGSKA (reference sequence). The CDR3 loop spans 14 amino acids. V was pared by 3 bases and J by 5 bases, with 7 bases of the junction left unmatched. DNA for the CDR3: TGCAGTGCTAGCATTACAGGGGGCAGATATGGCTACACCTTC. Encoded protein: CSASITGGRYGYTF.

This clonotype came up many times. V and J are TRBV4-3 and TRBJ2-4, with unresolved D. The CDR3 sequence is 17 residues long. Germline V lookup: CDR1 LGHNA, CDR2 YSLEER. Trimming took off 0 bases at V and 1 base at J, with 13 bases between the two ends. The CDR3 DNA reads TGCGCCAGCAGCCAAGATCTGAGGAATCTGGCCAAAAACATTCAGTACTTC. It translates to CASSQDLRNLAKNIQYF.

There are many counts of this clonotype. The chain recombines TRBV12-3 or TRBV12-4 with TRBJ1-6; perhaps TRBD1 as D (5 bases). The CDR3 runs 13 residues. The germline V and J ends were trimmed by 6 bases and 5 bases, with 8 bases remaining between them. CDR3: CASSQGDNSPLHF. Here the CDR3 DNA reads TGTGCCAGCAGCCAGGGAGATAATTCACCCCTCCACTTT.

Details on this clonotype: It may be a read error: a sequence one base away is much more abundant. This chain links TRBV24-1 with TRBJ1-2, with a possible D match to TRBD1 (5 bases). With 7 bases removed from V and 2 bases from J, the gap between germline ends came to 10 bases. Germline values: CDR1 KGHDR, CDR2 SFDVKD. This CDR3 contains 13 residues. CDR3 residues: CATREPGNYGYTF. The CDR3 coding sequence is TGTGCCACCAGGGAGCCAGGGAACTATGGCTACACCTTC.

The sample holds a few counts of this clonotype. CDR3 protein: CASSQERVPDTQYF. The DNA of the CDR3 is TGCGCCAGCAGCCAAGAAAGGGTGCCAGATACGCAGTATTTT. J is TRBJ2-3 and V is TRBV4-3; D call uncertain. Germline CDR1 reads LGHNA; CDR2 reads YSLEER. The V gene lost 0 bases and the J gene lost 4 bases, with 8 bases spanning the gap. The CDR3 is 14 residues long.

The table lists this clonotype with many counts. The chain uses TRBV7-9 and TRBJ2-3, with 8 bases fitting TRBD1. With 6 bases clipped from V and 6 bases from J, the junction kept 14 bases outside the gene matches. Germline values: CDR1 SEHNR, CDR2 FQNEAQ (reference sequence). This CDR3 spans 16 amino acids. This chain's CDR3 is CASSRRRTGTVDTQYF. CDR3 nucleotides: TGTGCCAGCAGTCGTCGAAGGACAGGGACTGTGGATACGCAGTATTTT.

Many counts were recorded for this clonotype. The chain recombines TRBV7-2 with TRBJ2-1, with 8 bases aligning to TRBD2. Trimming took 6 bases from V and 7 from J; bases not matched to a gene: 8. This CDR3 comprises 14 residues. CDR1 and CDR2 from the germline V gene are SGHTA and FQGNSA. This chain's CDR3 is CASSSPGGVNEQFF. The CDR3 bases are TGTGCCAGCAGTTCCCCGGGGGGGGTTAATGAGCAGTTCTTC.

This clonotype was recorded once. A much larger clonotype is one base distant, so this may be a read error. The CDR3 DNA sequence: TGTGCCAGCAGCTCACAGGGACACCCCTATGGCTACACCTTC. Encoded protein: CASSSQGHPYGYTF. V is TRBV11-2 and J is TRBJ1-2, with D possibly being TRBD1 (6 bases). This CDR3 spans 14 amino acids. CDR1 and CDR2 (germline): SGHAT, FQNNGV. Between the trimmed V and J ends, which lost 4 bases and 4 bases, there was a span of 13 bases.

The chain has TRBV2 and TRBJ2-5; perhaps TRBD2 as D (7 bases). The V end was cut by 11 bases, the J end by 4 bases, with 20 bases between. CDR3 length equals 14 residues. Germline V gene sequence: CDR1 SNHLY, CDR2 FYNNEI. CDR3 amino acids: CACVGGVGGETQYF. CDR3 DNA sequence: TGTGCCTGCGTAGGGGGGGTCGGGGGAGAGACCCAGTACTTC.

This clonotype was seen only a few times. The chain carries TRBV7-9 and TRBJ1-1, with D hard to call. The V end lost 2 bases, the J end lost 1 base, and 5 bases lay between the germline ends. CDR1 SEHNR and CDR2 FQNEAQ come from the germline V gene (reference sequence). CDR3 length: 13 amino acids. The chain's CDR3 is CASSLPTNTEAFF. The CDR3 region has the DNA TGTGCCAGCAGCTTACCAACGAACACTGAAGCTTTCTTT.

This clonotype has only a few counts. This CDR3 is CASRKTGGTPLNEQYF. The CDR3 DNA reads TGTGCCAGCAGGAAAACAGGGGGTACCCCCTTAAATGAGCAGTACTTC. V usage is TRBV6-2 or TRBV6-3 and J usage is TRBJ2-5; 8 positions agree with TRBD1. J lost 11 bases, V lost 6 bases, and 20 bases had no gene match. Per the germline V gene, CDR1 is MNHEY and CDR2 is SVGEGT. The CDR3 runs 16 residues.

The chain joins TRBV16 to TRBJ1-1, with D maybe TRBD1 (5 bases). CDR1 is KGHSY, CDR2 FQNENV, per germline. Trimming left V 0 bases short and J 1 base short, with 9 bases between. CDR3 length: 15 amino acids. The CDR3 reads CASSQSITGNTEAFF. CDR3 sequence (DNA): TGTGCCAGCAGCCAATCGATCACAGGGAACACTGAAGCTTTCTTT.

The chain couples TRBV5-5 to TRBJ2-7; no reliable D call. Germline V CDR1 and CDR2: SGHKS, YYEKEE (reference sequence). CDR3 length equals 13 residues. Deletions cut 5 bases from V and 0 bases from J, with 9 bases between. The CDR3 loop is CASRTFNSYEQYF. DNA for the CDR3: TGTGCCAGCAGGACGTTTAACTCCTACGAGCAGTACTTC.

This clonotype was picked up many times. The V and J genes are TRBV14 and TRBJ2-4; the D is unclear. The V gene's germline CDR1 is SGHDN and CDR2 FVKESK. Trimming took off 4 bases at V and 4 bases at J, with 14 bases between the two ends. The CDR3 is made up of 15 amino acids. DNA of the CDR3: TGTGCCAGCAGCCGACCCGGGTCGAGAAAAAACATTCAGTACTTC. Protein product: CASSRPGSRKNIQYF.